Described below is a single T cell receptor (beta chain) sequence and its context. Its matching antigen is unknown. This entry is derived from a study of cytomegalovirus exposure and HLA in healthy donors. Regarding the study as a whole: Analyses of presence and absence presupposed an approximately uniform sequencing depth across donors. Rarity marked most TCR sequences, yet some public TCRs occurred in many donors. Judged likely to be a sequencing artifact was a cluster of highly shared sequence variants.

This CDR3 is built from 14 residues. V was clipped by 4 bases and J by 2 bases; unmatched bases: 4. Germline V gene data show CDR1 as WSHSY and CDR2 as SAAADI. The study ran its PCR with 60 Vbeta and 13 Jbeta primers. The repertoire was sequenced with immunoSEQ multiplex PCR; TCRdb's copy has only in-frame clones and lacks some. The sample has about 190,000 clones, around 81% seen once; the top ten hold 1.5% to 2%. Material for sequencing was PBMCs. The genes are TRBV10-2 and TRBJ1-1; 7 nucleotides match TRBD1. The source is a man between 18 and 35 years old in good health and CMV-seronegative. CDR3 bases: TGCGCCAGCAGTGGACAGGGAAGAAACACTGAAGCTTTCTTT. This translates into CASSGQGRNTEAFF.